The rows below give T cell receptor beta chains drawn from one sample of a study of glioma-infiltrating T cells. TCRdb redid the calling of the multiplex PCR reads with MiXCR, one entry per CDR3 protein. The table shows 100,000 to 150,000 distinct CDR3 sequences, with approximately 25% occurring only once. Material for sequencing was glioma tissue, nonneoplastic brain tissue, or PBMCs (not recorded which). These receptors were collected from a human donor with low-grade glioma or glioblastoma, undergoing nonglioma brain surgery, or in good health (not recorded which). CDR3s leave out the opening cysteine and the closing phenylalanine or tryptophan. Fields, in order: V gene, CDR3 protein.

TRBV14 | ASSFTGGEQY
TRBV20-1 | SARERGVSYNGQF
TRBV27 | ASSLSSIGETQY
TRBV20-1 | SAYTGTEAF
TRBV20-1 | SAPQGGVEAF
TRBV29-1 | SVEGGGEQF
TRBV4-3 | ASSQEEGETQY
TRBV19 | ASSIVGGFYNEQF
TRBV6-1 | ASSKQRETESYNEQF
TRBV19 | ASSSIITSGANVLT
TRBV7-2 | ASRETREAEV
TRBV7-9 | ASSLPGTSYEQY
TRBV4-1 | ASSHRAGGSYEQY
TRBV3-1 | ASSQGGRVNTEAF
TRBV20-1 | SASPGTESPLH
TRBV7-2 | ASSLVVGQKQETQY
TRBV15 | ATSREDRKETQY
TRBV27 | ASSLIPRTGDQAF
TRBV4-3 | ASSQDIAYGYT
TRBV28 | ASDNGASTTDTQY
TRBV7-7 | ASSLSSGRADYNKQF
TRBV27 | ASSLLAVKGEKLF
TRBV7-2 | ASSPRHDTQNIQY
TRBV28 | ACSVQMNTEAF
TRBV4-1 | ASSQLAGGTGEQY
TRBV28 | ASSQPDRMDYEQY
TRBV7-2 | ASSQGRLAGSNEQF
TRBV30 | ALLDTRLGQSAQH
TRBV19 | ASTPTWDRGRDEQY
TRBV7-2 | ASSLAFGSGEQY
TRBV19 | ASSIRRGAGEQY
TRBV5-1 | ASSLGLAGAYNEQF
TRBV10-3 | AISEGALNNQAQH
TRBV20-1 | SAQRVFGYT
TRBV20-1 | SAIGQVYGYT
TRBV11-2 | ASSLVGLVPGELF
TRBV5-8 | ASTREGGDFSNQPQH
TRBV5-1 | ASSLSGQGYEQY
TRBV4-2 | ASSQGFNRYNEQF
TRBV5-8 | ASSTGTGGFGTDTQY
TRBV4-1 | ASSQATANSGNTIY
TRBV4-2 | ASSQEAGGSYEQY
TRBV30 | AWSVLGLGYEQY
TRBV7-6 | ASSLVTEETQY
TRBV4-1 | ASSYGTSGSFGEQF
TRBV28 | ASSFEGGEDTQY
TRBV14 | ASSPHPTEQY
TRBV6-1 | ASRGDGSYDQY
TRBV3-1 | ASSQDGTSGMMKETQY
TRBV15 | ATSRGTSGRFTGELF
TRBV19 | ASSIGSSYNEQF
TRBV2 | ASSRTTDTQY
TRBV6-6 | VSSCSGTTY
TRBV4-1 | ASSQLTSGSYNEQF